A single TCR beta chain is shown here with its context. The antigen is unknown. Germline V CDR1 and CDR2: SGHRS, YFSETQ. Trimming took 1 base from V and 5 from J, leaving 9 bases between them. The CDR3 is 14 residues long. These data come from a study of shared clonotypes between healthy human individuals. Notes on the study in general: Blood was the sole source, and tissue repertoires probably differ.

On ten immunoSEQ deep assay plates, unsorted PBMC DNA was sequenced. Repertoires were generated with immunoSEQ multiplex PCR, while TCRdb's copy carries only in-frame clones and drops some. The table records some 490,000 clones, around 80% of them present only once. The donors were adults (healthy and HIV-negative) with no recent acute infections or vaccinations. The V gene is TRBV5-1, the J gene TRBJ2-2; D is unresolved. Sequenced material: PBMCs. This TCR was sampled from a woman aged 35 to 49 in good health. Some clones in this sample may be carry-over from other donors' samples. The CDR3 reads CASSLRSTTGELFF. CDR3 sequence (DNA): TGCGCCAGCAGCTTGCGAAGTACTACCGGGGAGCTGTTTTTT.